This T cell receptor (beta chain) was recovered during a study of blood T cell repertoires in COVID-19 (TCRdb year 2020). With regard to the full study: Collaborator samples came from the United States, Italy and Spain and covered acute and convalescent phases of COVID-19. Samples were obtained from the ongoing ImmuneRACE study (first 160 participants) and from 1,254 subjects provided by 6 global collaborators. Deeply sampled blood TCRbeta repertoires from subjects exposed to, actively infected with, or recovered from COVID-19 were included in the dataset. The material from the prospective study consisted of cDNA or gDNA derived from T cells, B-cell-depleted T cells, or PBMCs. Where available, HLA class I and class II types were obtained from metadata supplied by the sample provider rather than from assay-based typing. The sample metadata nearly always contained a de-identified subject ID, COVID-19 status, age in years and sex. The repertoires were made available in a free public database intended to serve as a resource for research on the immune response to SARS-CoV-2.

The immunoSEQ Assay, a bias-controlled multiplex PCR, was used to amplify TCRbeta CDR3 regions from genomic DNA. The study's own analysis went as follows. Nucleated cell counts per sample were estimated from amplification of reference gene primers within the assay. To quantify the absolute abundance of each unique TCRbeta CDR3 rearrangement, sequence reads were collapsed and filtered. Productive Simpson clonality was computed per sample as the square root of Simpson's diversity index over productive rearrangements. TCRdb took over this immuneACCESS table, retaining in-frame rearrangements with V and J assigned. Such tables are incomplete; in checked studies, under half of the missing clones stem from an unresolved V gene, and the remainder is unexplained. For V, J and clone size, that table is used; D and trimming come from the DNA. Here the sample has about 200,000 clones; roughly 82% occur a single time. The ten largest clones add up to less than 5.5% of the sample.

The paper as a whole reports these results and caveats: Clinical and demographic metadata were provided uncurated, with the amount varying by source and participant.

Participants in the prospective study were enrolled through a virtual design, were aged about 18 to 90 years, and lived in some 24 United States geographic areas. In the prospective study, cohorts were assigned on the basis of participant-reported clinical history obtained from a screening survey and a study questionnaire. In the prospective study, whole blood, serum and a nasopharyngeal or oropharyngeal swab were collected from each participant by mobile phlebotomists. Prospective study participants could optionally give additional blood draws and questionnaires over an approximately two-month period. Before DNA extraction, prospective study blood samples were shipped either frozen or at room temperature. Concerning this clone itself: This clone's antigen is unknown. Within one base of it there is no much larger clone, and no base qualities were kept.

CDR1 and CDR2, per the germline V gene (reference sequence), are LGHDT and YNNKEL. The CDR3, cysteine through phenylalanine, is 16 amino acids long. Here the CDR3 DNA is all that survives: 48 bases in frame from base 1. V is cut by 3 bases and J by 0 bases, and the space between the germline ends is 12 bases. The receptor comes from a woman aged 55-75 years with acute COVID-19. The sequencing sample was made of PBMCs or T cells enriched from blood (not recorded which). Here the chain combines TRBV3-1 (or the pseudogene TRBV3-2) and TRBJ1-5; the D gene lacks a confident call. The CDR3 region: CASSHWGVNSNQPQHF. The bases are TGTGCCAGCAGCCACTGGGGAGTGAATAGCAATCAGCCCCAGCATTTT.